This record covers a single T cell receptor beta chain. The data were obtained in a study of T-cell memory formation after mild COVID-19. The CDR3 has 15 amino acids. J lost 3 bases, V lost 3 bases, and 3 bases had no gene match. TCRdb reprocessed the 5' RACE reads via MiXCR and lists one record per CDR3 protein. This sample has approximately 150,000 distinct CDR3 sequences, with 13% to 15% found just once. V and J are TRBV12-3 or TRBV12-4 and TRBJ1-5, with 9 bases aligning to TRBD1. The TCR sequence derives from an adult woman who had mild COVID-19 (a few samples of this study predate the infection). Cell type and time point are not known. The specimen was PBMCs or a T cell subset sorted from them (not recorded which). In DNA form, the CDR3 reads TGTGCCAGCAGTTTTGGGGACAGGGTCAATCAGCCCCAGCATTTT. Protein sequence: CASSFGDRVNQPQHF.